This T cell receptor (beta chain) was obtained from a study of blood T cell repertoires in COVID-19. About the research overall: In each case, the material was cDNA or gDNA derived from T cells, B-cell-depleted T cells, or PBMCs.

V shed 10 bases and J 0 bases; nucleotides not matched to a gene: 5. This CDR3 contains 16 residues. The germline V gene has CDR1 ENHRY and CDR2 SYGVKD. Seattle researchers signed up patients amid active infection and tracked them longitudinally. TCRdb's copy holds only in-frame clones and misses some; the assay was immunoSEQ multiplex PCR. The repertoire holds 350,000 to 400,000 clones, with around 92% as singletons. This receptor was identified in a woman between 25 and 40 years old with COVID-19, enrolled during active disease. The sequenced sample consisted of peripheral blood. This rearrangement joins TRBV10-3 to TRBJ2-2, with TRBD2 matching 13 bases. The CDR3 DNA is TGTGCCACCCGGACTAGCGGGAGCCCGAACACCGGGGAGCTGTTTTTT. Residues: CATRTSGSPNTGELFF.